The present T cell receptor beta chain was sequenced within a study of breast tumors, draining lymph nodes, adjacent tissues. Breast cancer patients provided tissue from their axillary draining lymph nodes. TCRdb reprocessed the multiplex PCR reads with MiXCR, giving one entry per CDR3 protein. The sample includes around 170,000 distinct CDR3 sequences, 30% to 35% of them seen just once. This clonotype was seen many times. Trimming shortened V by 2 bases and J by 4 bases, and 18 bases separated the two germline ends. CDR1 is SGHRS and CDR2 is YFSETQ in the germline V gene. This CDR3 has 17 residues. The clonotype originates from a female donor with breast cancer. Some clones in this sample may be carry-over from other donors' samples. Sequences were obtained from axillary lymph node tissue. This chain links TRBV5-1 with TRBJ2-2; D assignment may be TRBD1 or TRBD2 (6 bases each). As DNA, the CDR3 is TGCGCCAGCAGCTTAGGGGGGACGGCCCGTGGCACCGGGGAGCTGTTTTTT. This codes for CASSLGGTARGTGELFF.